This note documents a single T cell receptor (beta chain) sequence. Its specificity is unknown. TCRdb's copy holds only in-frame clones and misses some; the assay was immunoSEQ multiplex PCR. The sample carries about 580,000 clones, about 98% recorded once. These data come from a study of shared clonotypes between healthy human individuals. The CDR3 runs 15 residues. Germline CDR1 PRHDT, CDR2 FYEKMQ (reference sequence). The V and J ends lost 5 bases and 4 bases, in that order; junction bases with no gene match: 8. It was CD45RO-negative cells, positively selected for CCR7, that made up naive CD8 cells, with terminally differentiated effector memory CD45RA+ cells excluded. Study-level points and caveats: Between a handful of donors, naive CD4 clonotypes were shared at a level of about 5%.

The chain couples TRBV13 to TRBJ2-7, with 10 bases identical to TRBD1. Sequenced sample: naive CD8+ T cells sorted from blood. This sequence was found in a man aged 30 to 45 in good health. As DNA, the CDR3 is TGTGCCAGCAGCCCGACCCGGGACAGGGGTTACGAGCAGTACTTC. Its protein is CASSPTRDRGYEQYF.